This TCR beta chain was recovered during a study of cytomegalovirus exposure and HLA in healthy donors. Overall study: Caucasian-associated ancestry cluster membership applied to around 76% of several hundred genotyped donors.

In the PCR, 60 Vbeta and 13 Jbeta primers were used. Generated by immunoSEQ multiplex PCR, the TCRdb table keeps only in-frame clones and is missing some. Reported are approximately 92,000 clones; the ten largest clones contain around 3.6%. Worth noting for this clone: Antigen specificity is unknown.

Overall study results and limits: It was fewer than 200 TCR beta chains that were listed as cytomegalovirus-associated. Common viral pathogens (according to a later analysis) appeared linked to several of the most significant clusters. A later analysis showed HLA-associated TCR beta chains outstripping equally common others in clonal expansion.

CDR1 and CDR2 (germline): GTSNPN, SVGIG (reference sequence). The CDR3 is 15 residues long. Deletions cut 6 bases from V and 0 bases from J, with 12 bases between. What was sequenced was PBMCs. V and J are TRBV30 and TRBJ1-6; D is ambiguous. This sequence originates from a woman between 25 and 40 years old in good health and CMV-seronegative. DNA for the CDR3: TGTGCCTGCTCGTCCGGGAACTCCTATAATTCACCCCTCCACTTT. This gives the protein CACSSGNSYNSPLHF. Filled out from reference TRBV30 and TRBJ1-6, the complete variable domain reads SQTIHQWPATLVQPVGSPLSLECTVEGTSNPNLYWYRQAAGRGLQLLFYSVGIGQISSEVPQNLSASRPQDRQFILSSKKLLLSDSGFYLCACSSGNSYNSPLHFGNGTRLTVT.